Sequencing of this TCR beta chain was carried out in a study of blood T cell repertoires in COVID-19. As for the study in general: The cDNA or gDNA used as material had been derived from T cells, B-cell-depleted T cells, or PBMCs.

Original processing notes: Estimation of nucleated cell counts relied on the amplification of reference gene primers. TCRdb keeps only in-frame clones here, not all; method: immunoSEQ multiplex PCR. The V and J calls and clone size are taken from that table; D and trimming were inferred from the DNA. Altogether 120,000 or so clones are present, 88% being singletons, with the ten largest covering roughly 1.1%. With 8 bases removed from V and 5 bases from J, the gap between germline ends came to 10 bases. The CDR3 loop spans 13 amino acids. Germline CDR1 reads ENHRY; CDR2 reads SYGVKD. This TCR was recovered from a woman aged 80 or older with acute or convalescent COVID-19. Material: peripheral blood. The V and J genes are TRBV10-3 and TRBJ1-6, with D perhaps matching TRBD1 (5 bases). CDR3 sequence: CAIGREDNSPLHF. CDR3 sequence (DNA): TGTGCCATCGGCAGGGAAGATAATTCACCCCTCCACTTT.